This T cell receptor (beta chain) was documented in a study of blood T cell repertoires in COVID-19. Recovery meant two consecutive negative NP/OP PCR tests, professional clearance, or resolved symptoms. The CDR3 covers 15 residues. The V end was cut by 0 bases, the J end by 2 bases, with 11 bases between. Germline V gene sequence: CDR1 LGHNA, CDR2 YNFKEQ. Method: immunoSEQ multiplex PCR; TCRdb's copy keeps in-frame clones and lacks some. The sample holds under 350,000 clones; approximately 84% are singletons and the top ten take 3.5% to 4.5%. The sequenced material came from PBMCs or T cells enriched from blood (not recorded which). V and J are TRBV4-2 and TRBJ2-7, with a tentative D call TRBD1 (5 bases). This sequence originates from a man aged 25 to 40 who had recovered from COVID-19. DNA for the CDR3: TGTGCCAGCAGCCAAGATCTTCAGGGCACCTACGAGCAGTACTTC. Encoded protein: CASSQDLQGTYEQYF.